This T cell receptor (beta chain) was sequenced for a study of blood T cell repertoires in COVID-19. In assigning cohorts, the study relied on participant-reported clinical history. Profiled with immunoSEQ multiplex PCR; TCRdb holds only in-frame clones, not every one. The sample has roughly 370,000 clones, about 87% seen once. The CDR3 has 15 residues. The V and J ends lost 8 bases and 7 bases respectively, with 23 bases between them. Germline V gene sequence: CDR1 MNHEY, CDR2 SVGAGI. Sequenced: PBMCs or T cells enriched from blood (not recorded which). The J gene is TRBJ1-1, the V gene TRBV6-5; tentative D call: TRBD1 (5 bases). This TCR derives from a woman aged 45-65 years who had recovered from COVID-19. The CDR3 is CASYDWAGRDGEAFF. As DNA, the CDR3 is TGTGCCAGCTACGATTGGGCCGGCAGGGATGGTGAAGCTTTCTTT.